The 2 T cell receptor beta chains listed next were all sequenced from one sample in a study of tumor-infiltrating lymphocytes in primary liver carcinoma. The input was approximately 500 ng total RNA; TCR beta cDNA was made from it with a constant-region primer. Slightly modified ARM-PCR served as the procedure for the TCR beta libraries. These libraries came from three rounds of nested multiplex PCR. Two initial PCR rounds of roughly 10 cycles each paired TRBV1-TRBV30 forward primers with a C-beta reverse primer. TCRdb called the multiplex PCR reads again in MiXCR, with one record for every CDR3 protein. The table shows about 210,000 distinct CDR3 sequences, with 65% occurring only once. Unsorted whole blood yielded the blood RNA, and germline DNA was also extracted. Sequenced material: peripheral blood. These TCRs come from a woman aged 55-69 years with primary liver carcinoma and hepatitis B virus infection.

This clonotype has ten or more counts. This chain's CDR3 is CASSRTSGTYTDTQYF. CDR3 coding DNA: TGCGCCAGCAGCCGGACTAGCGGGACCTACACAGATACGCAGTATTTT. V and J are TRBV4-1 and TRBJ2-3, with 12 nucleotides matching TRBD2. Losses at the gene ends were 4 bases for V and 2 bases for J; bases not matched to a gene: 4. CDR1 is MGHRA and CDR2 is YSYEKL in the germline V gene. CDR3 length: 16 amino acids.

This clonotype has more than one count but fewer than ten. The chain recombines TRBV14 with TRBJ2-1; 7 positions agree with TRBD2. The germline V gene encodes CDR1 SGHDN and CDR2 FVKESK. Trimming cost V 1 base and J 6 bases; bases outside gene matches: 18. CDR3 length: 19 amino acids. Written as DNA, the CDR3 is TGTGCCAGCAGCCAAGCCATCGGGGCGGGAGTCGTACCCTTCAATGAGCAGTTCTTC. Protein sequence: CASSQAIGAGVVPFNEQFF.